This T cell receptor (beta chain) was sequenced for a study of blood T cell repertoires in COVID-19. Study summary: T cells, B-cell-depleted T cells, or PBMCs supplied cDNA or gDNA.

CDR1 and CDR2 from the germline V gene are SGHNT and YYREEE (reference sequence). Trimming cost V 4 bases and J 4 bases, with 14 bases left between them. The CDR3 consists of 14 residues. Profiled with immunoSEQ multiplex PCR; TCRdb holds only in-frame clones, not every one. This table has some 400,000 clones, 89% appearing once. The chain combines TRBV5-4 with TRBJ2-5, with D possibly TRBD1 on 6 matching bases. This clonotype originated in a woman between 25 and 40 years old who had recovered from COVID-19. Sequenced sample: PBMCs or T cells enriched from blood (not recorded which). CDR3 sequence (DNA): TGTGCCAGCAGCCCTGGCCAGGGGAGAGAGACCCAGTACTTC. It yields the protein CASSPGQGRETQYF.